This TCR beta chain emerged from a study of Graves' ophthalmopathy and Graves' hyperthyroidism. This clonotype was detected many times. The authors amplified TCR beta CDR3 regions, and they did so from RNA transcripts for repertoire sequencing. Second-round multiplex PCR followed a first-round RT-PCR using HTBI primers. MiXCR, applied by TCRdb to the multiplex PCR reads, yields one record per CDR3 protein. Found here are about 480,000 distinct CDR3 sequences, over 13% of them singletons; the top ten hold more than 8.5%. The TCR comes from a young woman with Graves' ophthalmopathy. What was sequenced was blood.

The CDR3 DNA reads TGTGCCAGCAGTTTACCCAAGACCGGAAACACCATATATTTT. Its translation is CASSLPKTGNTIYF. This chain joins TRBV12-3 or TRBV12-4 and TRBJ1-3, with D hard to call. Trimming cost V 2 bases and J 4 bases, with 9 bases left between them. The CDR3 runs 14 residues.